Following are 12 T cell receptor beta chains from one sample sequenced in a study of T-cell reconstitution after alpha-beta-depleted transplantation in children. A library of TCRbeta sequences, prepared with unique molecular identifiers, was generated. TCRdb reprocessed the PCR reads via MiXCR and lists one record per CDR3 protein. This table holds 420,000 or so distinct CDR3 sequences, approximately 11% found once. The sample in question was PBMCs from the stem cell graft donor, obtained from the stem cell graft. Receptor source: a human donor who donated a stem cell graft to a child with acute myeloid leukemia.

The chain recombines TRBV10-3 with TRBJ2-3; the match to TRBD2 covers 9 bases. Per the germline V gene, CDR1 is ENHRY and CDR2 is SYGVKD. The CDR3 is made up of 14 amino acids. The junction had 2 bases not matched to a gene; V was cut back by 6 bases and J by 1 base. In nucleotides, the CDR3 is TGTGCCATCAGGACTAGCGGCCGCACAGATACGCAGTATTTT. Its translation is CAIRTSGRTDTQYF.

This clonotype was seen more than once but under ten times. The chain recombines TRBV27 with TRBJ2-1; TRBD2 agrees at 16 bases. The V segment lost 5 bases and the J segment 6 bases; nucleotides outside the gene matches: 13. The CDR3 is 19 amino acids. The germline V gene has CDR1 MNHEY and CDR2 SMNVEV (reference sequence). The CDR3 is CASSIRPGLAGGLANEQFF. The DNA of the CDR3 is TGTGCCAGCAGTATACGGCCGGGACTAGCGGGGGGGCTTGCCAATGAGCAGTTCTTC.

This clonotype was picked up many times. The V call is TRBV6-1, the J call TRBJ2-2; D gene uncertain. The germline gives CDR1 MNHNS, CDR2 SASEGT. V lost 8 bases, J lost 0 bases, and 7 bases lay in between. The CDR3 spans 13 residues. The CDR3 sequence: CASLLANTGELFF. DNA of the CDR3: TGTGCCAGCCTTCTAGCGAACACCGGGGAGCTGTTTTTT.

This clonotype has a handful of counts. V usage is TRBV7-3 and J usage is TRBJ2-5; 7 nucleotides line up with TRBD2. V was clipped by 5 bases and J by 5 bases; unmatched bases: 11. Germline V gene sequence: CDR1 SGHTA, CDR2 FQGTGA. There are 15 residues in the CDR3. The CDR3 nucleotides read TGTGCCAGCAGCGCCGGGGCGGGGAGGGCGGAGACCCAGTACTTC. As protein: CASSAGAGRAETQYF.

The CDR3 DNA follows: TGCGCCAGCAGCTTGGGAGGGAGGGCGGACACTGAAGCTTTCTTT. This translates into CASSLGGRADTEAFF. The V and J genes are TRBV5-1 and TRBJ1-1; the D is unclear. Germline V gives CDR1 SGHRS, CDR2 YFSETQ. The CDR3 has 15 amino acids. Trimming cost V 0 bases and J 3 bases, with 12 bases left between them.

A few counts support this clonotype. V and J are TRBV7-9 and TRBJ2-6; D may match TRBD1 or TRBD2 (5 bases each). The CDR3 has 16 residues. From germline, CDR1 is SEHNR and CDR2 FQNEAQ (reference sequence). Between the trimmed V and J ends, which lost 0 bases and 4 bases, there was a span of 10 bases. Here the CDR3 DNA reads TGTGCCAGCAGCTTAGCGCTTGGGACCGGGGCCAACGTCCTGACTTTC. This gives the protein CASSLALGTGANVLTF.

V usage is TRBV20-1 and J usage is TRBJ2-5, with 7 bases identical to TRBD1. CDR1 DFQATT and CDR2 SNEGSKA come from the germline V gene (reference sequence). The ends lost 0 bases at V and 5 bases at J; junction bases unmatched: 15. The CDR3 runs 17 residues. The CDR3 region has the DNA TGCAGTGCTAGAGAGCTCCCCTTGACAGGGCATGGGGAGACCCAGTACTTC. Its protein is CSARELPLTGHGETQYF.

The chain couples TRBV5-6 to TRBJ1-5; D unresolved. Between the trimmed V and J ends, which lost 2 bases and 4 bases, there was a span of 4 bases. Germline V gives CDR1 SGHDT, CDR2 YYEEEE. The CDR3 is 12 amino acids. This CDR3 reads CASSFRNQPQHF. CDR3 nucleotide sequence: TGTGCCAGCAGCTTCCGGAATCAGCCCCAGCATTTT. The whole variable domain, remainder taken from reference TRBV5-6 and TRBJ1-5, is DAGVTQSPTHLIKTRGQQVTLRCSPKSGHDTVSWYQQALGQGPQFIFQYYEEEERQRGNFPDRFSGHQFPNYSSELNVNALLLGDSALYLCASSFRNQPQHFGDGTRLSIL.

This clonotype was picked up a small number of times. This sequence joins TRBV7-2 and TRBJ2-3; D remains unclear. The CDR3 is made up of 13 amino acids. Germline assignment: CDR1 SGHTA and CDR2 FQGNSA. The ends were cut back, 3 bases at V and 6 bases at J, with 10 bases in the middle. CDR3 residues: CASSFPPPDTQYF. Here the CDR3 DNA reads TGTGCCAGCAGCTTCCCCCCCCCGGATACGCAGTATTTT.

This clonotype turned up a few times. This chain connects TRBV18 to TRBJ1-2; D ambiguous. CDR3 size: 14 residues. V shed 3 bases and J shed 0 bases, with 8 bases lying between them. The germline V gene has CDR1 KGHSH and CDR2 LQKENI. In nucleotides, the CDR3 is TGTGCCAGCTCACCGGATAAAGCTAACTATGGCTACACCTTC. Translating gives CASSPDKANYGYTF.

CDR3 bases: TGTGCCAGCGGCCCTCTAGCGGGGAGCTCCTACAATGAGCAGTTCTTC. This sequence encodes CASGPLAGSSYNEQFF. This chain joins TRBV7-9 and TRBJ2-1; 9 positions match TRBD2. V dropped 8 bases and J dropped 0; count of bases not matched to a gene: 8. CDR3 size: 16 residues. CDR1 SEHNR and CDR2 FQNEAQ come from the germline V gene (reference sequence).

The chain uses TRBV20-1 and TRBJ2-7; 8 nucleotides align to TRBD2. With V trimmed by 4 bases and J by 3 bases, 8 bases remained unmatched. Germline V gene sequence: CDR1 DFQATT, CDR2 SNEGSKA (reference sequence). The CDR3 runs 14 residues. The chain's CDR3 is CSAIRGLGNYEQYF. In nucleotides, the CDR3 is TGCAGTGCTATCAGGGGACTAGGGAACTACGAGCAGTACTTC.